Shown below are 25 T cell receptor beta chains from a single sample sequenced in a study of OX40 agonist ivuxolimab in advanced cancers. The method was immunoSEQ multiplex PCR; TCRdb's version includes in-frame clones alone and lacks a portion of them. The data show roughly 46,000 clones, around 85% seen once. This specimen consisted of CD4+ or CD8+ T cells sorted from blood, obtained in a trial of the OX40 agonist ivuxolimab. The receptors stem from an adult with an advanced solid tumor such as melanoma, head and neck, liver or kidney cancer.

The rearrangement links TRBV2 to TRBJ1-5; D remains ambiguous. The CDR3 extends over 13 amino acids. From germline, CDR1 is SNHLY and CDR2 FYNNEI. Trimming shortened V by 7 bases and J by 7 bases, and 14 bases separated the two germline ends. For the CDR3, the DNA is TGTGCCAGCACTACCGGGGTGGAGCAGCCCCAGCATTTT. This sequence encodes CASTTGVEQPQHF.

This chain joins TRBV20-1 and TRBJ1-1; unclear D gene. From germline, CDR1 is DFQATT and CDR2 SNEGSKA (reference sequence). There are 10 residues in the CDR3. V was clipped by 0 bases and J by 6 bases, with 2 bases between them. The CDR3 here is CSAREPEAFF. The CDR3 DNA is TGCAGTGCTAGAGAGCCTGAAGCTTTCTTT.

The chain joins TRBV7-9 to TRBJ1-4; tentative D call: TRBD1 (6 bases). The CDR3 consists of 14 residues. Germline loops: CDR1 SEHNR, CDR2 FQNEAQ (reference sequence). The ends were cut back, 3 bases at V and 5 bases at J, with 10 bases in the middle. The CDR3 bases are TGTGCCAGCAGCTTTCATCAGGGGAATGAAAAACTGTTTTTT. Translation gives CASSFHQGNEKLFF.

This chain uses TRBV28 with TRBJ2-4, with D possibly TRBD2 on 5 matching bases. This CDR3 is 14 amino acids long. In germline, CDR1 is MDHEN, CDR2 SYDVKM. V lost 6 bases to trimming and J lost 2 bases, with 11 bases between them. The CDR3 here is CASRWTGSKNIQYF. In DNA, the CDR3 is TGTGCCAGCAGGTGGACGGGGTCCAAAAACATTCAGTACTTC. Variable domain in full (rest from reference TRBV28 and TRBJ2-4): DVKVTQSSRYLVKRTGEKVFLECVQDMDHENMFWYRQDPGLGLRLIYFSYDVKMKEKGDIPEGYSVSREKKERFSLILESASTNQTSMYLCASRWTGSKNIQYFGAGTRLSVL.

This clone has a single count. This chain joins TRBV19 and TRBJ2-1; tentatively, D is TRBD1 (6 bases). Germline values: CDR1 LNHDA, CDR2 SQIVND (reference sequence). Between the trimmed V and J ends, which lost 3 bases and 7 bases, there was a span of 16 bases. CDR3 size: 15 residues. This CDR3 reads CASSIQLQGRNEQFF. The CDR3 nucleotides are TGTGCCAGTAGTATCCAATTACAGGGACGGAATGAGCAGTTCTTC.

The V gene is TRBV2, the J gene TRBJ2-2; 9 bases agree with TRBD1. Unmatched junction bases numbered 6, after V lost 6 bases and J lost 7 bases. The germline V gene encodes CDR1 SNHLY and CDR2 FYNNEI. This CDR3 region has 14 residues. The CDR3 loop is CASSATGGVGELFF. In nucleotides, the CDR3 is TGTGCCAGCAGCGCCACAGGGGGCGTCGGGGAGCTGTTTTTT.

The V call is TRBV28, the J call TRBJ1-6; 9 bases align to TRBD1. The CDR3 is made up of 14 amino acids. V trimming: 6 bases; J trimming: 7 bases; junction bases outside the gene matches: 4. Per the germline V gene, CDR1 is MDHEN and CDR2 is SYDVKM. The DNA of the CDR3 is TGTGCCAGCAGCCACGGGACAGGGAATTCACCCCTCCACTTT. It encodes CASSHGTGNSPLHF.

The chain combines TRBV27 with TRBJ2-7; 10 nucleotides agree with TRBD2. The CDR3 extends over 19 amino acids. Per germline, CDR1 MNHEY and CDR2 SMNVEV (reference sequence). The J segment lost 0 bases and the V segment lost 6 bases, leaving 17 bases of the junction unmatched. The CDR3 DNA is TGTGCCAGCAGCCTCCGCCCTAGCGGGAGCTCCCTTAGCTCCTACGAGCAGTACTTC. The encoded protein is CASSLRPSGSSLSSYEQYF.

This clone has a handful of counts. The chain links TRBV7-9 to TRBJ1-3; possibly TRBD1 for D (6 bases). The V end was cut by 2 bases, the J end by 6 bases, with 23 bases between. Looked up from germline, CDR1 is SEHNR and CDR2 is FQNEAQ (reference sequence). The CDR3 spans 18 residues. CDR3 nucleotides: TGTGCCAGCAGCTTACCCCCAGGGGCAGGGGTCTTAACAAACACCATATATTTT. Its protein product is CASSLPPGAGVLTNTIYF.

This clone was detected only a few times. The chain couples TRBV10-3 to TRBJ1-6, with 8 bases matching TRBD1. V gave up 6 bases and J gave up 10 bases; unmatched junction bases: 8. Germline V lookup: CDR1 ENHRY, CDR2 SYGVKD. This CDR3 is built from 14 residues. The CDR3 is CAIRGQGAGSPLHF. The CDR3 coding sequence is TGTGCCATCAGAGGGCAGGGGGCAGGATCACCCCTCCACTTT.

This sequence joins TRBV7-9 and TRBJ2-7, with D hard to call. V lost 1 base to trimming and J lost 6 bases, with 4 bases between them. From germline, CDR1 is SEHNR and CDR2 FQNEAQ (reference sequence). The CDR3 has 11 residues. Here the CDR3 DNA reads TGTGCCAGCAGCTTAGGACCCGAGCAGTACTTC. It translates to CASSLGPEQYF.

This chain connects TRBV7-9 to TRBJ1-2; D call uncertain. Germline lookup yields CDR1 SEHNR and CDR2 FQNEAQ (reference sequence). This CDR3 has 15 residues. Trimming removed 2 bases at V and 0 bases at J, with 10 bases between. The CDR3 sequence: CASSLLSTSNYGYTF. CDR3 nucleotides: TGTGCCAGCAGCTTACTTAGCACATCTAACTATGGCTACACCTTC.

V usage is TRBV6-5 and J usage is TRBJ2-7; 7 nucleotides align to TRBD2. CDR1 and CDR2 (germline): MNHEY, SVGAGI. V dropped 4 bases and J dropped 2; count of bases not matched to a gene: 11. The CDR3 loop spans 16 amino acids. CDR3 coding DNA: TGTGCCAGCAGTTGGGGAGGGAGCGGGTTTACCTACGAGCAGTACTTC. It yields the protein CASSWGGSGFTYEQYF.

The CDR3 loop reads CASSQDWGGASGNTIYF. In DNA form, the CDR3 reads TGTGCCAGCAGCCAAGATTGGGGGGGCGCATCTGGAAACACCATATATTTT. This sequence joins TRBV4-2 and TRBJ1-3; D might be TRBD1 (6 bases). Between the trimmed V and J ends, which lost 0 bases and 1 base, there was a span of 13 bases. The CDR3 runs 17 residues. The germline V gene encodes CDR1 LGHNA and CDR2 YNFKEQ.

The DNA of the CDR3 is TGTGCCAGCAGCCTCCGACTAGCTCCCTCCTACAATGAGCAGTTCTTC. This codes for CASSLRLAPSYNEQFF. The chain carries TRBV28 and TRBJ2-1; 7 bases align to TRBD2. Germline CDR1 MDHEN, CDR2 SYDVKM. V dropped 6 bases and J dropped 0; count of bases not matched to a gene: 8. The CDR3 consists of 16 residues. Full variable domain (rest looked up from reference TRBV28 and TRBJ2-1): DVKVTQSSRYLVKRTGEKVFLECVQDMDHENMFWYRQDPGLGLRLIYFSYDVKMKEKGDIPEGYSVSREKKERFSLILESASTNQTSMYLCASSLRLAPSYNEQFFGPGTRLTVL.

For the CDR3, the DNA is TGTGCCAGCCACCCATACCCAACTAGCGGGAGTAAGACCGGGGAGCTGTTTTTT. Translated: CASHPYPTSGSKTGELFF. The gene calls are TRBV9 and TRBJ2-2, with 11 bases that match TRBD2. The V gene's germline CDR1 is SGDLS and CDR2 YYNGEE. J was trimmed by 5 bases and V by 7 bases; bases with no gene match: 16. The CDR3 runs to 18 residues.

The chain carries TRBV19 and TRBJ1-4; tentatively, D is TRBD1 (5 bases). Germline lookup yields CDR1 LNHDA and CDR2 SQIVND (reference sequence). Trimming cost V 6 bases and J 0 bases, with 11 bases left between them. The CDR3 is 15 amino acids. The CDR3 sequence is CASRQQGATNEKLFF. CDR3 coding DNA: TGTGCCAGTAGGCAACAAGGGGCAACTAATGAAAAACTGTTTTTT.

The J gene is TRBJ1-1, the V gene TRBV30; 8 bases are a match to TRBD1. This CDR3 spans 14 amino acids. Germline V gene data show CDR1 as GTSNPN and CDR2 as SVGIG (reference sequence). The junction had 9 bases not matched to a gene; V was cut back by 2 bases and J by 7 bases. The CDR3 is CAWSSSGQGVEAFF. CDR3 sequence (DNA): TGTGCCTGGAGTTCGAGCGGACAGGGAGTTGAAGCTTTCTTT.

The chain is built from TRBV4-1 and TRBJ1-5; D remains unclear. V lost 0 bases to trimming and J lost 2 bases, with 11 bases between them. This CDR3 is 16 amino acids long. Germline-derived CDR1 and CDR2 are MGHRA and YSYEKL. The CDR3 region is CASSQDGGIGNQPQHF. The CDR3 DNA sequence: TGCGCCAGCAGCCAAGATGGAGGCATAGGCAATCAGCCCCAGCATTTT.

The rearrangement uses TRBV6-6 and TRBJ2-7; 8 nucleotides match TRBD1. The V and J ends lost 6 bases and 2 bases, in that order; junction bases with no gene match: 6. CDR3 size: 14 residues. Germline CDR1 and CDR2: MNHNY and SVGAGI (reference sequence). In nucleotides, the CDR3 is TGTGCCAGCAGACATTCACAGGGGGCCTACGAGCAGTACTTC. It is translated as CASRHSQGAYEQYF.

This clone was detected only a few times. The chain has TRBV5-8 and TRBJ2-5, with 7 nucleotides matching TRBD1. J was trimmed by 9 bases and V by 2 bases; bases with no gene match: 13. Germline V gene data show CDR1 as SGHTS and CDR2 as YDEGEE. The CDR3 spans 15 residues. The CDR3: CASSFPGDSPKAQYF. The CDR3, as DNA: TGTGCCAGCAGCTTCCCTGGGGACAGCCCCAAGGCCCAGTACTTC. Supplemented by reference TRBV5-8 and TRBJ2-5, the full variable domain reads EAGVTQSPTHLIKTRGQQATLRCSPISGHTSVYWYQQALGLGLQFLLWYDEGEERNRGNFPPRFSGRQFPNYSSELNVNALELEDSALYLCASSFPGDSPKAQYFGPGTRLLVL.

The chain uses TRBV19 and TRBJ2-2, with D unclear. The V end was cut by 4 bases, the J end by 6 bases, with 15 bases between. The CDR3 sequence is 15 residues long. Per the germline V gene, CDR1 is LNHDA and CDR2 is SQIVND (reference sequence). This CDR3 is CASSTSRVSSGELFF. CDR3 coding DNA: TGTGCCAGTAGTACCAGCCGGGTTTCGTCCGGGGAGCTGTTTTTT.

The gene calls are TRBV19 and TRBJ1-5; D gene uncertain. V was pared by 7 bases and J by 3 bases, with 16 bases between. Germline loops: CDR1 LNHDA, CDR2 SQIVND (reference sequence). The CDR3 runs to 15 residues. Here the CDR3 reads CASNNLTPNNQPQHF. The CDR3 DNA reads TGTGCCAGTAATAATCTGACGCCTAACAATCAGCCCCAGCATTTT.

The rearrangement joins TRBV18 to TRBJ1-3, with a possible D match to TRBD1 (5 bases). V lost 1 base and J 7 bases, leaving 14 bases between the germline ends. Per germline, CDR1 KGHSH and CDR2 LQKENI. This CDR3 has 15 amino acids. Here the CDR3 reads CASSPHPPPGNTIYF. Written as DNA, the CDR3 is TGTGCCAGCTCACCACATCCTCCTCCAGGGAACACCATATATTTT. Combining the CDR3 with reference TRBV18 and TRBJ1-3 gives the whole variable domain NAGVMQNPRHLVRRRGQEARLRCSPMKGHSHVYWYRQLPEEGLKFMVYLQKENIIDESGMPKERFSAEFPKEGPSILRIQQVVRGDSAAYFCASSPHPPPGNTIYFGEGSWLTVV.

The CDR3 coding sequence is TGCGCCAGCAAAGGCGGGGACTCCCAAGAGACCCAGTACTTC. It codes for CASKGGDSQETQYF. The chain links TRBV5-1 to TRBJ2-5; possibly TRBD2 for D (6 bases). The length of the CDR3 is 14 residues. Trimming removed 6 bases from V and 1 base from J, with 13 bases in between. From germline, CDR1 is SGHRS and CDR2 YFSETQ.